These 17 T cell receptor beta chains came from one sample sequenced in a study of T cells in Graves' hyperthyroidism and ophthalmopathy. Amplified regions were TCR beta CDR3 sequences from RNA transcripts. HTBI primers drove first-round RT-PCR of the TCR CDR3. TCRdb re-called the multiplex PCR reads with MiXCR, one entry per CDR3 protein. The sample holds roughly 630,000 distinct CDR3 sequences, around 16% seen once. What was sequenced was blood. The receptors were sampled from a woman under 40 with Graves' hyperthyroidism.

This clonotype appeared many times. V and J are TRBV10-3 and TRBJ2-7; TRBD1 is a possible D gene (5 bases). This CDR3 contains 13 residues. Trimming shortened V by 3 bases and J by 1 base, and 7 bases separated the two germline ends. Germline-derived CDR1 and CDR2 are ENHRY and SYGVKD. The CDR3 DNA is TGTGCCATCAGTGACAGGGCATCCTACGAGCAGTACTTC. It is translated as CAISDRASYEQYF.

V gene TRBV19 combines with J gene TRBJ2-7; D unclear. CDR3 length: 15 amino acids. The V gene lost 5 bases and the J gene lost 3 bases, with 17 bases spanning the gap. CDR1 is LNHDA, CDR2 SQIVND, per germline (reference sequence). The CDR3 spells CASSPRTTSYYEQYF. The CDR3 nucleotides read TGTGCCAGTAGTCCTCGAACCACCTCGTACTACGAGCAGTACTTC.

The chain carries TRBV10-3 and TRBJ1-2; TRBD1 might be the D (5 bases). Germline V gene sequence: CDR1 ENHRY, CDR2 SYGVKD. This CDR3 is 15 amino acids long. V gave up 6 bases and J gave up 4 bases, with 18 bases separating them. The CDR3 protein is CAIRGTYTLTYGYTF. CDR3 in DNA: TGTGCCATCAGGGGGACTTACACCCTTACCTATGGCTACACCTTC.

This chain links TRBV5-1 with TRBJ2-7, with 11 bases lining up with TRBD2. Germline values: CDR1 SGHRS, CDR2 YFSETQ. The J segment lost 6 bases and the V segment lost 4 bases, leaving 6 bases of the junction unmatched. This CDR3 has 14 residues. This CDR3 is CASSNPLAGGEQYF. The CDR3 coding sequence is TGCGCCAGCAGCAATCCCCTAGCGGGAGGCGAGCAGTACTTC.

Note on this clonotype: One end of the junction fails to match germline, which may point to a read error. The rearrangement links TRBV5-1 to TRBJ1-6; possible D gene TRBD1, 6 bases. This CDR3 region has 15 residues. In germline, CDR1 is SGHRS, CDR2 YFSETQ. The CDR3 DNA is TGCACCAGCAGCGCACAGGGTGGGGATAATTCACCCCTCCACTTT. This sequence encodes CTSSAQGGDNSPLHF. The full variable domain, its missing parts supplied by reference TRBV5-1 and TRBJ1-6, is KAGVTQTPRYLIKTRGQQVTLSCSPISGHRSVSWYQQTPGQGLQFLFEYFSETQRNKGNFPGRFSGRQFSNSRSEMNVSTLELGDSALYLCTSSAQGGDNSPLHFGNGTRLTVT.

This clonotype showed up many times. The V gene is TRBV28, the J gene TRBJ1-1, with TRBD1 identical over 7 bases. CDR1 and CDR2 from the germline V gene are MDHEN and SYDVKM. CDR3 size: 13 residues. Trimming at V came to 8 bases and at J to 0 bases, leaving 3 bases not matched to a gene. The CDR3 spells CASLTGLNTEAFF. CDR3 coding DNA: TGTGCCAGCCTGACAGGGTTGAACACTGAAGCTTTCTTT.

This clonotype has a handful of counts. The chain combines TRBV4-1 with TRBJ2-1; possible D gene TRBD1, 6 bases. Deletions cut 0 bases from V and 3 bases from J, with 12 bases between. Germline V gives CDR1 MGHRA, CDR2 YSYEKL. This CDR3 comprises 16 residues. CDR3 nucleotide sequence: TGCGCCAGCAGCCAAGATGCCAGGGGCGACTACAATGAGCAGTTCTTC. Amino acids: CASSQDARGDYNEQFF.

As concerns this clonotype: With a much larger clone just one base away, this may be a read error. This sequence joins TRBV11-2 and TRBJ2-1; 7 nucleotides align to TRBD1. Germline CDR1 and CDR2: SGHAT and FQNNGV. This CDR3 is built from 14 residues. The CDR3 loop reads CASSPDRVWNGQFF. CDR3 DNA sequence: TGTGCCAGCAGCCCCGACAGGGTATGGAATGGGCAGTTCTTC.

The chain combines TRBV20-1 with TRBJ2-1, with no clear D. With 6 bases removed from V and 0 bases from J, the gap between germline ends came to 15 bases. Germline lookup yields CDR1 DFQATT and CDR2 SNEGSKA (reference sequence). This CDR3 contains 15 residues. The CDR3 here is CSAGGEESSYNEQFF. In DNA, the CDR3 is TGCAGTGCCGGCGGAGAAGAGAGCTCCTACAATGAGCAGTTCTTC.

This chain links TRBV7-9 with TRBJ1-4; perhaps TRBD1 as D (6 bases). The germline V and J ends were trimmed by 5 bases and 0 bases, with 10 bases remaining between them. CDR3 size: 15 residues. Per the germline V gene, CDR1 is SEHNR and CDR2 is FQNEAQ (reference sequence). CDR3 in DNA: TGTGCCAGCAGCCCGAGGGGGGCAACTAATGAAAAACTGTTTTTT. Its protein product is CASSPRGATNEKLFF. Based on the CDR3 plus reference TRBV7-9 and TRBJ1-4, the full variable domain is DTGVSQNPRHKITKRGQNVTFRCDPISEHNRLYWYRQTLGQGPEFLTYFQNEAQLEKSRLLSDRFSAERPKGSFSTLEIQRTEQGDSAMYLCASSPRGATNEKLFFGSGTQLSVL.

The table lists this clonotype with a few counts. This chain links TRBV27 with TRBJ2-7, with D possibly being TRBD1 or TRBD2 (5 bases each). The CDR3 is 13 residues long. CDR1 and CDR2 from the germline V gene are MNHEY and SMNVEV (reference sequence). V lost 8 bases and J 3 bases, leaving 14 bases between the germline ends. Here the CDR3 reads CASQGTVDYEQYF. The DNA for the CDR3 is TGTGCCAGCCAAGGGACGGTCGACTACGAGCAGTACTTC.

This clonotype was seen a handful of times. The CDR3 nucleotides read TGTGCCTGGATCCCACAGTTCACTGAAGCTTTCTTT. This encodes CAWIPQFTEAFF. The chain joins TRBV30 to TRBJ1-1; D gene uncertain. The CDR3 has 12 amino acids. Trimming pared 4 bases from V and 4 bases from J, leaving 10 bases between. CDR1 GTSNPN and CDR2 SVGIG come from the germline V gene (reference sequence).

This clonotype has more than one count but fewer than ten. V and J are TRBV20-1 and TRBJ2-1; the match to TRBD2 covers 8 bases. There are 15 residues in the CDR3. Germline CDR1 DFQATT, CDR2 SNEGSKA (reference sequence). The CDR3 protein is CSAQGISGETNEQFF. CDR3 DNA: TGCAGCGCACAAGGAATTAGCGGGGAGACAAATGAGCAGTTCTTC.

J is TRBJ2-5 and V is TRBV9, with D possibly matching TRBD1 (6 bases). This CDR3 spans 17 amino acids. CDR1 and CDR2 (germline): SGDLS, YYNGEE. V was clipped by 0 bases and J by 7 bases, with 22 bases between them. The CDR3 reads CASSVGLSQGTLGTQYF. The CDR3 nucleotides read TGTGCCAGCAGCGTAGGGTTGTCTCAGGGGACCCTAGGGACCCAGTACTTC.

This clonotype has only a few counts. The V and J genes are TRBV5-6 and TRBJ2-3; the match to TRBD2 covers 7 bases. Per germline, CDR1 SGHDT and CDR2 YYEEEE. The ends lost 4 bases at V and 2 bases at J; junction bases unmatched: 13. This CDR3 has 17 residues. As DNA, the CDR3 is TGTGCCAGCAGCCCAACGCAGTCGGCGGGGGTCACAGATACGCAGTATTTT. Encoded protein: CASSPTQSAGVTDTQYF.

V is TRBV5-1 and J is TRBJ2-2; no firm D call. There are 18 residues in the CDR3. Trimming removed 0 bases from V and 1 base from J, with 16 bases in between. The V gene's germline CDR1 is SGHRS and CDR2 YFSETQ. The CDR3: CASSLAADWGMNTGELFF. For the CDR3, the DNA is TGCGCCAGCAGCTTGGCCGCAGATTGGGGAATGAACACCGGGGAGCTGTTTTTT.

This clonotype was found many times. V and J are TRBV28 and TRBJ2-7, with D possibly called TRBD1 or TRBD2 (5 bases each). Trimming took off 7 bases at V and 0 bases at J, with 13 bases between the two ends. Per germline, CDR1 MDHEN and CDR2 SYDVKM. There are 14 residues in the CDR3. CDR3 sequence: CASIPSGTSYEQYF. CDR3 bases: TGTGCCAGCATCCCTTCAGGGACCTCCTACGAGCAGTACTTC.